The 21 T cell receptor beta chains below come from one sample, sequenced in a study of glioma-infiltrating T cells after dendritic cell vaccination. Sequencing was performed with immunoSEQ multiplex PCR; in TCRdb, only in-frame clones are kept and a portion is missing. The data show under 75,000 clones, about 85% seen once. Documented time point: after dendritic cell vaccination, including at tumor progression/relapse. Sequenced material: blood, taken after dendritic cell vaccination. The receptors here all came from a human donor with glioblastoma.

The gene calls are TRBV10-3 and TRBJ2-2, with D maybe TRBD2 (6 bases). The CDR3 extends over 16 amino acids. Germline loops: CDR1 ENHRY, CDR2 SYGVKD. Trimming removed 3 bases at V and 3 bases at J, with 14 bases between. CDR3 nucleotides: TGTGCCATCAGTGACTCGACGGGGGTACACACCGGGGAGCTGTTTTTT. Protein: CAISDSTGVHTGELFF.

This clone has only a few counts. The chain has TRBV9 and TRBJ2-7, with D possibly TRBD2 on 5 matching bases. The CDR3 has 13 amino acids. The germline gives CDR1 SGDLS, CDR2 YYNGEE. V was cut by 0 bases and J by 7 bases, with 11 bases left in between. CDR3 bases: TGTGCCAGCAGCGTAGATTCTAGCCGAGAGCAGTACTTC. Protein sequence: CASSVDSSREQYF.

The V gene is TRBV9, the J gene TRBJ2-7; D gene unclear. V was clipped by 3 bases and J by 3 bases, with 16 bases between them. CDR1 and CDR2 (germline): SGDLS, YYNGEE. The CDR3 runs 15 residues. The CDR3 region has the DNA TGTGCCAGCAGCGGGTCTTACAGCCCAGACTACGAGCAGTACTTC. Protein sequence: CASSGSYSPDYEQYF.

The chain links TRBV9 to TRBJ1-3, with TRBD1 matching over 11 bases. Germline CDR1 is SGDLS and CDR2 is YYNGEE. CDR3 length: 18 residues. J lost 2 bases, V lost 4 bases, and 11 bases had no gene match. The CDR3 is CASSRWTGGGLTGNTIYF. As DNA, the CDR3 is TGTGCCAGCAGCCGCTGGACAGGGGGCGGACTGACTGGAAACACCATATATTTT.

The chain has TRBV6-6 and TRBJ2-3; perhaps TRBD1 as D (6 bases). CDR3 length: 15 residues. The germline V gene has CDR1 MNHNY and CDR2 SVGAGI (reference sequence). V lost 5 bases to trimming and J lost 4 bases, with 16 bases between them. CDR3 amino acids: CASSRPRGSSDTQYF. The CDR3 DNA reads as TGTGCCAGCAGTCGACCCAGGGGAAGTTCAGATACGCAGTATTTT.

This clone was counted only a few times. The chain uses TRBV5-8 and TRBJ1-5, with TRBD1 matching over 7 bases. Germline V gene sequence: CDR1 SGHTS, CDR2 YDEGEE. Trimming removed 9 bases from V and 0 bases from J; junction bases left unmatched: 9. The CDR3 is 15 amino acids. CDR3 in amino acids: CATSRGLTSNQPQHF. The CDR3 DNA follows: TGTGCCACTTCAAGGGGGCTCACTAGCAATCAGCCCCAGCATTTT. Full variable domain (missing parts from reference TRBV5-8 and TRBJ1-5): EAGVTQSPTHLIKTRGQQATLRCSPISGHTSVYWYQQALGLGLQFLLWYDEGEERNRGNFPPRFSGRQFPNYSSELNVNALELEDSALYLCATSRGLTSNQPQHFGDGTRLSIL.

This chain uses TRBV29-1 with TRBJ2-1; perhaps TRBD1 as D (5 bases). Germline V gives CDR1 SQVTM, CDR2 ANQGSEA. The CDR3 spans 14 residues. Trimming took 2 bases from V and 6 from J, leaving 14 bases between them. This CDR3 reads CSVERNAGPNEQFF. The CDR3 DNA is TGCAGCGTTGAAAGGAATGCAGGGCCCAATGAGCAGTTCTTC.

The V gene is TRBV14, the J gene TRBJ2-5; TRBD1 matches 9 bases. This CDR3 has 18 amino acids. Germline trimming cut 1 base from V and 3 bases from J; bases unmatched to any gene: 12. Germline values: CDR1 SGHDN, CDR2 FVKESK. The CDR3 reads CASSQVYGTGRLKETQYF. The CDR3 DNA reads as TGTGCCAGCAGCCAAGTGTACGGGACAGGGAGGTTGAAAGAGACCCAGTACTTC.

The rearrangement joins TRBV10-3 to TRBJ2-7; tentatively, D is TRBD2 (6 bases). This CDR3 is 14 amino acids long. Germline V gives CDR1 ENHRY, CDR2 SYGVKD. V lost 6 bases, J lost 1 base, and 13 bases lay in between. Written as DNA, the CDR3 is TGTGCCATCAGCGCCGGGACTTCGTCCTACGAGCAGTACTTC. Translating gives CAISAGTSSYEQYF.

V is TRBV2 and J is TRBJ2-7; 8 nucleotides line up with TRBD2. J lost 3 bases, V lost 5 bases, and 9 bases had no gene match. Germline CDR1 reads SNHLY; CDR2 reads FYNNEI. The CDR3 is 15 residues long. The CDR3 DNA reads TGTGCCAGCAGTCGGTCCGGGCGGGGGGTCTACGAGCAGTACTTC. It translates to CASSRSGRGVYEQYF.

This chain joins TRBV7-2 and TRBJ2-6, with 9 nucleotides matching TRBD2. The CDR3 length is 17 residues. Per the germline V gene, CDR1 is SGHTA and CDR2 is FQGNSA. J gave up 1 base and V 0 bases, and 1 base lay outside the gene matches. For the CDR3, the DNA is TGTGCCAGCAGCTTAGCGCGGGAGGGATCTGGGGCCAACGTCCTGACTTTC. This translates into CASSLAREGSGANVLTF. The entire variable domain, with the rest obtained from reference TRBV7-2 and TRBJ2-6, is as follows: GAGVSQSPSNKVTEKGKDVELRCDPISGHTALYWYRQSLGQGLEFLIYFQGNSAPDKSGLPSDRFSAERTGGSVSTLTIQRTQQEDSAVYLCASSLAREGSGANVLTFGAGSRLTVL.

The CDR3 region has the DNA TGTGCCAGTCGGGAGGGTACGAACACCGGGGAGCTGTTTTTT. Encoded protein: CASREGTNTGELFF. The V gene is TRBV5-8, the J gene TRBJ2-2, with TRBD2 matching over 8 bases. Trimming cost V 8 bases and J 0 bases; bases outside gene matches: 3. CDR1 and CDR2 from the germline V gene are SGHTS and YDEGEE. The CDR3 spans 14 residues.

The rearrangement joins TRBV15 to TRBJ2-1; possibly TRBD1 for D (6 bases). V was clipped by 8 bases and J by 5 bases, with 16 bases between them. Germline assignment: CDR1 LNHNV and CDR2 YYDKDF (reference sequence). There are 14 residues in the CDR3. The CDR3 here is CATGGTGTNNEQFF. The CDR3 DNA follows: TGTGCCACCGGGGGTACAGGGACCAACAATGAGCAGTTCTTC.

This chain uses TRBV5-4 with TRBJ1-1; TRBD1 aligns across 8 bases. This CDR3 spans 16 amino acids. J lost 2 bases, V lost 4 bases, and 10 bases had no gene match. CDR1 is SGHNT and CDR2 is YYREEE in the germline V gene (reference sequence). The DNA of the CDR3 is TGTGCCAGCAGCCCCGGGCCAGGGGGCGCAAACACTGAAGCTTTCTTT. As protein: CASSPGPGGANTEAFF.

The chain is built from TRBV6-6 and TRBJ1-2; the match to TRBD1 covers 8 bases. Trimming cost V 4 bases and J 6 bases; bases outside gene matches: 4. Germline V gives CDR1 MNHNY, CDR2 SVGAGI (reference sequence). The CDR3 length is 13 residues. CDR3 sequence (DNA): TGTGCCAGCAGTTGGGGACAGGTTCATGGCTACACCTTC. Translating it yields CASSWGQVHGYTF.

Details on this clone: The junction differs from germline at one of its ends, possibly a read error. Other nucleotide sequences from this sample produce the same CDR3. The rearrangement links TRBV6-5 to TRBJ1-5; D ambiguous. The CDR3 has 15 residues. The germline V gene has CDR1 MNHEY and CDR2 SVGAGI. The CDR3 DNA is TGTGCCAGCAGAGTACAGCGGAATAGCAATCAGCCCCAACATTTT. Its protein is CASRVQRNSNQPQHF.

The V call is TRBV15, the J call TRBJ2-3, with 10 bases matching TRBD2. Trimming at V came to 2 bases and at J to 4 bases, leaving 6 bases not matched to a gene. Germline V lookup: CDR1 LNHNV, CDR2 YYDKDF (reference sequence). The CDR3 contains 16 residues. The CDR3, as DNA: TGTGCCACCAGCAGATTCAGCGGGGGGGCCGCAGATACGCAGTATTTT. Translation gives CATSRFSGGAADTQYF. Drawing the rest from reference TRBV15 and TRBJ2-3, the complete variable domain is DAMVIQNPRYQVTQFGKPVTLSCSQTLNHNVMYWYQQKSSQAPKLLFHYYDKDFNNEADTPDNFQSRRPNTSFCFLDIRSPGLGDTAMYLCATSRFSGGAADTQYFGPGTRLTVL.

The rearrangement uses TRBV21-1 and TRBJ2-7; the table names TRBD1, a call not compared with the DNA. TRBV21-1 is noted as a pseudogene. The CDR3 extends over 16 amino acids. CDR3 loop: CASSTYRGSDSYEQYF. The CDR3 bases are TGTGCCAGCAGCACCTACAGGGGGTCAGACTCCTACGAGCAGTACTTC.

The gene calls are TRBV27 and TRBJ1-1; D may be TRBD1 (6 bases). The V end was cut by 2 bases, the J end by 4 bases, with 14 bases between. The CDR3 sequence is 15 residues long. Per germline, CDR1 MNHEY and CDR2 SMNVEV (reference sequence). The CDR3 loop reads CASSLLATGSTEAFF. CDR3 DNA sequence: TGTGCCAGCAGTTTACTCGCGACAGGCTCCACTGAAGCTTTCTTT.

The rearrangement uses TRBV5-1 and TRBJ2-3, with 8 bases fitting TRBD1. The germline V gene encodes CDR1 SGHRS and CDR2 YFSETQ. With V trimmed by 4 bases and J by 4 bases, 5 bases remained unmatched. There are 14 residues in the CDR3. CDR3 coding DNA: TGCGCCAGCAGCAACGGACAGGGCCCAGATACGCAGTATTTT. Translating it yields CASSNGQGPDTQYF.

V is TRBV5-8 and J is TRBJ2-3, with 10 bases matching TRBD2. V trimming: 2 bases; J trimming: 6 bases; junction bases outside the gene matches: 6. Germline V CDR1 and CDR2: SGHTS, YDEGEE. This CDR3 has 15 residues. CDR3 residues: CASSFLAGARDTQYF. In DNA form, the CDR3 reads TGTGCCAGCAGCTTTCTAGCGGGGGCTAGGGATACGCAGTATTTT.